This T cell receptor beta chain came from a study of graft-versus-host responses after intestinal transplantation. The wider study: Among the recipients, transplants were multivisceral, liver-intestinal, or isolated intestinal.

As to this clone: Its target is not known.

Measured with immunoSEQ multiplex PCR; TCRdb has only the in-frame clones, and not every one. The sample consists of about 100,000 clones, 87% of them appearing once. V was trimmed by 7 bases and J by 4 bases, leaving 17 bases between them. The CDR3 contains 15 residues. In germline, CDR1 is LNHDA, CDR2 SQIVND (reference sequence). The sample consisted of unstimulated CD4+ T cells sorted from spleen or lymph node cells, taken before transplant. The clonotype originates from a human donor who was the organ donor for an intestinal transplant. This chain joins TRBV19 and TRBJ2-1; perhaps TRBD1 as D (7 bases). Here the CDR3 DNA reads TGTGCCAGTACCACCCGACAGGGAGGATACAATGAGCAGTTCTTC. Translation: CASTTRQGGYNEQFF.